Listed here are 26 T cell receptor beta chains from one sample, sequenced in a study of cytomegalovirus exposure and HLA in healthy donors. PCR involved 60 Vbeta and 13 Jbeta primers. Using immunoSEQ multiplex PCR, the repertoire was profiled, and TCRdb retains in-frame clones only, with some absent. The table has 190,000 or so clones, around 83% seen once. The sample consisted of PBMCs. The receptors derive from a woman aged 50 to 65 in good health and CMV-seropositive.

The chain combines TRBV7-6 with TRBJ2-1; D gene ambiguous. Trimming shortened V by 3 bases and J by 7 bases, and 7 bases separated the two germline ends. This CDR3 spans 12 amino acids. Germline CDR1 SGHVS, CDR2 FNYEAQ. The CDR3 nucleotides are TGTGCCAGCAGCTTCCCCGGGAATGAGCAGTTCTTC. Translation gives CASSFPGNEQFF.

This chain links TRBV6-6 with TRBJ2-5, with D possibly being TRBD1 (5 bases). Germline lookup yields CDR1 MNHNY and CDR2 SVGAGI (reference sequence). This CDR3 has 13 residues. V lost 5 bases to trimming and J lost 3 bases, with 10 bases between them. The CDR3 is CASSPGHEETQYF. CDR3 coding DNA: TGTGCCAGCAGTCCCGGACACGAAGAGACCCAGTACTTC.

The chain carries TRBV27 and TRBJ2-2; 7 positions match TRBD1. CDR3 length: 16 amino acids. Germline CDR1 reads MNHEY; CDR2 reads SMNVEV (reference sequence). V dropped 4 bases and J dropped 5; count of bases not matched to a gene: 10. The CDR3 here is CASSWSGTALTGELFF. CDR3 nucleotide sequence: TGTGCCAGCAGTTGGTCCGGGACAGCCCTGACCGGGGAGCTGTTTTTT.

This chain joins TRBV6-5 and TRBJ1-5; possible D gene TRBD1, 6 bases. Trimming left V 6 bases short and J 3 bases short, with 12 bases between. The CDR3 has 14 residues. Germline CDR1 and CDR2: MNHEY and SVGAGI. The CDR3 bases are TGTGCCAGCAGCCCCGGACAGACCAATCAGCCCCAGCATTTT. Its translation: CASSPGQTNQPQHF.

This chain joins TRBV29-1 and TRBJ2-2, with TRBD1 identical over 8 bases. The J segment lost 6 bases and the V segment lost 7 bases, leaving 10 bases of the junction unmatched. CDR3 length: 14 amino acids. Germline V lookup: CDR1 SQVTM, CDR2 ANQGSEA. The chain's CDR3 is CSALSQGAPGELFF. As DNA, the CDR3 is TGCAGCGCTTTGTCCCAGGGGGCTCCCGGGGAGCTGTTTTTT.

J is TRBJ1-2 and V is TRBV29-1; D remains unclear. The germline V gene has CDR1 SQVTM and CDR2 ANQGSEA. V was cut by 1 base and J by 7 bases, with 10 bases left in between. The CDR3 sequence is 12 residues long. The CDR3 region has the DNA TGCAGCGTTGAAGGTTATGGGCTTGGCTACACCTTC. It specifies CSVEGYGLGYTF.

Regarding this clone: The junction and the germline gene differ at one end; a read error may be behind it. The V gene is TRBV7-2, the J gene TRBJ1-1; a possible D gene is TRBD1 (5 bases). This CDR3 region has 13 residues. Germline V gives CDR1 SGHTA, CDR2 FQGNSA. This CDR3 is CASSLVRTQPTLF. The CDR3 DNA follows: TGTGCCAGCAGCTTAGTAAGGACACAGCCAACCCTCTTT.

The rearrangement uses TRBV28 and TRBJ1-2, with D uncertain. This CDR3 comprises 15 residues. V lost 5 bases, J lost 0 bases, and 13 bases lay in between. Germline CDR1 reads MDHEN; CDR2 reads SYDVKM. CDR3 DNA: TGTGCCAGCAGTGAGAGCAACCTAGCTAACTATGGCTACACCTTC. Translated, it gives CASSESNLANYGYTF.

This chain uses TRBV15 with TRBJ1-2; TRBD1 might be the D (5 bases). The CDR3 sequence is 15 residues long. Germline values: CDR1 LNHNV, CDR2 YYDKDF (reference sequence). Trimming stripped 0 bases from V and 6 bases from J, with 14 bases between. CDR3 sequence reads: CATSRDIQATNGYTF. CDR3 in DNA: TGTGCCACCAGCAGAGATATACAGGCAACAAATGGCTACACCTTC. The whole variable domain, filled in from reference TRBV15 and TRBJ1-2, reads DAMVIQNPRYQVTQFGKPVTLSCSQTLNHNVMYWYQQKSSQAPKLLFHYYDKDFNNEADTPDNFQSRRPNTSFCFLDIRSPGLGDTAMYLCATSRDIQATNGYTFGSGTRLTVV.

The chain couples TRBV5-4 to TRBJ1-2; 10 nucleotides match TRBD1. J lost 4 bases, V lost 0 bases, and 0 bases had no gene match. The CDR3 has 14 residues. Looked up from germline, CDR1 is SGHNT and CDR2 is YYREEE (reference sequence). The chain's CDR3 is CASSLGTGGYGYTF. DNA of the CDR3: TGTGCCAGCAGCTTGGGGACAGGGGGCTATGGCTACACCTTC.

The chain carries TRBV28 and TRBJ2-7; a possible D gene is TRBD1 (6 bases). Per germline, CDR1 MDHEN and CDR2 SYDVKM. Trimming pared 4 bases from V and 3 bases from J, leaving 13 bases between. This CDR3 is built from 14 residues. CDR3 region: CASSSGTNSYEQYF. The CDR3 DNA follows: TGTGCCAGCAGTTCGGGGACAAATAGCTACGAGCAGTACTTC.

This clone showed up many times. This chain links TRBV6-1 with TRBJ2-2, with D perhaps TRBD1 (5 bases). Germline CDR1 MNHNS, CDR2 SASEGT. The CDR3 spans 14 residues. The V end was cut by 3 bases, the J end by 6 bases, with 11 bases between. Here the CDR3 reads CASSDQGQSGELFF. The CDR3, as DNA: TGTGCCAGCAGTGACCAGGGTCAATCCGGGGAGCTGTTTTTT.

This clone was recorded once. The CDR3 sequence: CASSLVAGGAGELFF. As DNA, the CDR3 is TGTGCCAGCAGCTTAGTAGCGGGGGGGGCCGGGGAGCTGTTTTTT. The chain has TRBV7-2 and TRBJ2-2, with 11 bases aligning to TRBD2. This CDR3 region has 15 residues. Germline V gives CDR1 SGHTA, CDR2 FQGNSA. With V trimmed by 1 base and J by 6 bases, 1 base remained unmatched.

The chain has TRBV30 and TRBJ1-6; D is perhaps TRBD1 (5 bases). The CDR3 covers 14 residues. Germline V gene lookup returns CDR1 GTSNPN and CDR2 SVGIG (reference sequence). Trimming cost V 4 bases and J 9 bases, with 16 bases left between them. The CDR3 coding sequence is TGTGCCTGGACCACGCTGGCCAGGGTTTCACCCCTCCACTTT. This translates into CAWTTLARVSPLHF.

Written as DNA, the CDR3 is TGTGCCAGCAGTGGAACCGGGACATATGAAGAGACCCAGTACTTC. Translating it yields CASSGTGTYEETQYF. The gene calls are TRBV6-1 and TRBJ2-5; D may be TRBD1 (6 bases). Trimming shortened V by 4 bases and J by 3 bases, and 15 bases separated the two germline ends. The CDR3 totals 15 residues. The germline V gene has CDR1 MNHNS and CDR2 SASEGT.

This chain links TRBV6-6 with TRBJ2-1, with 8 bases matching TRBD2. V dropped 8 bases and J dropped 1; count of bases not matched to a gene: 7. Germline V gene sequence: CDR1 MNHNY, CDR2 SVGAGI (reference sequence). CDR3 length: 15 amino acids. The CDR3, as DNA: TGTGCCAGCTCCAAGGGGACTAGGTCCTACAATGAGCAGTTCTTC. Protein: CASSKGTRSYNEQFF.

V usage is TRBV18 and J usage is TRBJ1-1; 7 bases agree with TRBD1. J was trimmed by 2 bases and V by 2 bases; bases with no gene match: 5. The V gene's germline CDR1 is KGHSH and CDR2 LQKENI. The CDR3 has 15 amino acids. The CDR3 DNA is TGTGCCAGCTCACCATCCGGGACAGAAAACACTGAAGCTTTCTTT. Translated: CASSPSGTENTEAFF.

This chain joins TRBV5-8 and TRBJ2-5; D may be TRBD1 (6 bases). The V end lost 2 bases, the J end lost 8 bases, and 10 bases lay between the germline ends. The CDR3 spans 12 residues. Germline V gene data show CDR1 as SGHTS and CDR2 as YDEGEE. CDR3 DNA sequence: TGTGCCAGCAGCTTCAACAGGGAAACCCAGTACTTC. Residues: CASSFNRETQYF. Supplemented by reference TRBV5-8 and TRBJ2-5, the full variable domain reads EAGVTQSPTHLIKTRGQQATLRCSPISGHTSVYWYQQALGLGLQFLLWYDEGEERNRGNFPPRFSGRQFPNYSSELNVNALELEDSALYLCASSFNRETQYFGPGTRLLVL.

The chain recombines TRBV7-8 with TRBJ1-1; D possibly corresponds to TRBD1 (5 bases). Trimming left V 6 bases short and J 4 bases short, with 15 bases between. Germline lookup yields CDR1 SGHVS and CDR2 FQNEAQ. The CDR3 loop spans 14 amino acids. CDR3 loop: CASSSGWGGTEAFF. The CDR3 nucleotides are TGTGCCAGCAGTTCAGGGTGGGGAGGCACTGAAGCTTTCTTT.

There are a few counts of this clone. This rearrangement joins TRBV7-9 to TRBJ1-2, with 10 nucleotides matching TRBD1. The CDR3 is made up of 15 amino acids. Germline V gives CDR1 SEHNR, CDR2 FQNEAQ (reference sequence). The J segment lost 6 bases and the V segment lost 6 bases, leaving 10 bases of the junction unmatched. The CDR3 sequence: CASSEGTGAIDGYTF. CDR3 DNA sequence: TGTGCCAGCAGTGAGGGGACAGGGGCGATTGATGGCTACACCTTC.

The chain has TRBV10-3 and TRBJ2-1; tentative D call: TRBD1 (6 bases). Germline lookup yields CDR1 ENHRY and CDR2 SYGVKD. The V end was cut by 6 bases, the J end by 5 bases, with 11 bases between. The CDR3 spans 13 residues. DNA for the CDR3: TGTGCCATCAGGGGGGCCGGCCACAATGAGCAGTTCTTC. This translates into CAIRGAGHNEQFF.

The chain is built from TRBV6-4 and TRBJ1-1, with 7 positions matching TRBD1. Per germline, CDR1 MRHNA and CDR2 SNTAGT. V dropped 6 bases and J dropped 1; count of bases not matched to a gene: 8. The CDR3 length is 15 residues. CDR3 loop: CASRRRDSENTEAFF. The CDR3 DNA is TGTGCCAGCAGGAGAAGGGACAGCGAGAACACTGAAGCTTTCTTT.

This clone was seen a handful of times. The identical CDR3 is also encoded by other nucleotide sequences in the sample. This chain joins TRBV5-1 and TRBJ1-1; no reliable D call. Trimming left V 0 bases short and J 1 base short, with 4 bases between. Germline-derived CDR1 and CDR2 are SGHRS and YFSETQ. This CDR3 region has 13 residues. CDR3 nucleotide sequence: TGCGCCAGCAGCTTGGTCTCGAACACTGAAGCTTTCTTT. It yields the protein CASSLVSNTEAFF.

The chain links TRBV4-3 to TRBJ1-2, with 10 positions matching TRBD1. The CDR3 has 17 residues. With 0 bases clipped from V and 4 bases from J, the junction kept 8 bases outside the gene matches. Germline assignment: CDR1 LGHNA and CDR2 YSLEER. The chain's CDR3 is CASSQDRGTGEIYGYTF. Here the CDR3 DNA reads TGCGCCAGCAGCCAAGATCGGGGGACAGGGGAGATCTATGGCTACACCTTC.

This chain joins TRBV5-1 and TRBJ2-7; weak D call: TRBD2 (5 bases). Germline CDR1 is SGHRS and CDR2 is YFSETQ. V lost 4 bases, J lost 3 bases, and 11 bases lay in between. The CDR3 is 13 residues long. CDR3 amino acids: CASSAGGFYEQYF. Written as DNA, the CDR3 is TGCGCCAGCAGCGCCGGAGGATTCTACGAGCAGTACTTC.

This CDR3 reads CASSLDRNTQYF. The CDR3 bases are TGTGCCAGCAGCTTAGATCGTAATACGCAGTATTTT. This chain uses TRBV7-2 with TRBJ2-3; D unresolved. The ends were cut back, 1 base at V and 7 bases at J, with 6 bases in the middle. The CDR3 totals 12 residues. Germline loops: CDR1 SGHTA, CDR2 FQGNSA.